These 25 T cell receptor beta chains were all obtained from the same sample, sequenced in a study of T-cell reconstitution after alpha-beta-depleted transplantation in children. Molecular barcoding with unique molecular identifiers was used for the TCRbeta library. MiXCR, run by TCRdb on the PCR reads, gives a single entry per CDR3 protein. Among 400,000 to 550,000 distinct CDR3 sequences listed, 10% were seen once. The sample was PBMCs, taken before TCRalphabeta/CD19-depleted stem cell transplant. The receptor source for this set is a child aged 2 to 10 with inherited bone marrow failure, due to receive a stem cell transplant.

This clonotype was found a few times. The chain joins TRBV6-1 to TRBJ2-7; 8 nucleotides align to TRBD1. From germline, CDR1 is MNHNS and CDR2 SASEGT. V lost 2 bases to trimming and J lost 3 bases; unmatched junction nucleotides: 9. This CDR3 has 16 residues. CDR3 bases: TGTGCCAGCAGTGAACTCGGGACAGGAGGCGACTACGAGCAGTACTTC. Encoded protein: CASSELGTGGDYEQYF.

This clonotype appeared many times. The chain has TRBV27 and TRBJ2-2; D unclear. This CDR3 region has 15 residues. Germline values: CDR1 MNHEY, CDR2 SMNVEV (reference sequence). V dropped 2 bases and J dropped 1 base, with 8 bases sitting between them. CDR3 protein: CASSLSQMNTGELFF. CDR3 sequence (DNA): TGTGCCAGCAGTTTAAGTCAGATGAACACCGGGGAGCTGTTTTTT.

This clonotype occurred many times. J is TRBJ2-3 and V is TRBV7-9; 8 nucleotides match TRBD2. CDR3 length equals 17 residues. Unmatched junction bases numbered 9, after V lost 2 bases and J lost 2 bases. Germline CDR1 SEHNR, CDR2 FQNEAQ (reference sequence). CDR3 bases: TGTGCCAGCAGCTTAAAGAGCGGGAGTATGGCCACAGATACGCAGTATTTT. Translated, it gives CASSLKSGSMATDTQYF.

This clonotype was counted only a few times. The chain joins TRBV29-1 to TRBJ2-1, with D uncertain. Germline lookup yields CDR1 SQVTM and CDR2 ANQGSEA. V was trimmed by 5 bases and J by 0 bases, leaving 2 bases between them. The CDR3 extends over 11 amino acids. The CDR3 DNA reads as TGCAGCGTTCGCTCCTACAATGAGCAGTTCTTC. Protein product: CSVRSYNEQFF.

There are many counts of this clonotype. The rearrangement uses TRBV24-1 and TRBJ2-7; D ambiguous. The CDR3 has 14 amino acids. In germline, CDR1 is KGHDR, CDR2 SFDVKD. V lost 3 bases, J lost 4 bases, and 12 bases lay in between. This CDR3 is CATSDIRRRYEQYF. The DNA of the CDR3 is TGTGCCACCAGTGATATAAGACGCCGGTACGAGCAGTACTTC.

This clonotype was observed at least ten times. The rearrangement joins TRBV5-1 to TRBJ2-3; TRBD2 aligns across 8 bases. CDR3 length: 15 amino acids. V lost 7 bases to trimming and J lost 4 bases; unmatched junction nucleotides: 11. Looked up from germline, CDR1 is SGHRS and CDR2 is YFSETQ. CDR3 bases: TGCGCCAGCCACGATGTAGCGGGATATGCAGATACGCAGTATTTT. It is translated as CASHDVAGYADTQYF.

The rearrangement uses TRBV15 and TRBJ2-5; perhaps TRBD2 as D (6 bases). The CDR3 is 15 amino acids. Germline V gene data show CDR1 as LNHNV and CDR2 as YYDKDF (reference sequence). Trimming took 1 base from V and 4 from J, leaving 13 bases between them. For the CDR3, the DNA is TGTGCCACCAGCAGAGCCCTAGTCGGGGGAGAGACCCAGTACTTC. As protein: CATSRALVGGETQYF.

The gene calls are TRBV5-1 and TRBJ2-1, with 10 bases matching TRBD2. Germline CDR1 SGHRS, CDR2 YFSETQ. V was clipped by 0 bases and J by 3 bases; unmatched bases: 6. The CDR3 is 17 amino acids. In DNA form, the CDR3 reads TGCGCCAGCAGCTTGGCCGTATTAGCGGGAGGCTACAATGAGCAGTTCTTC. Translating it yields CASSLAVLAGGYNEQFF.

This clonotype was seen at least ten times. This chain uses TRBV6-1 with TRBJ2-3, with unresolved D. V was shortened by 6 bases and J by 1 base, with 11 bases between the two germline ends. Germline assignment: CDR1 MNHNS and CDR2 SASEGT. The CDR3 totals 14 residues. The CDR3 reads CASRTPPGTDTQYF. As DNA, the CDR3 is TGTGCCAGCAGGACTCCCCCGGGCACAGATACGCAGTATTTT.

This clonotype came up many times. The V and J genes are TRBV5-1 and TRBJ1-4; possibly TRBD1 for D (5 bases). V gave up 0 bases and J gave up 7 bases, with 7 bases separating them. In germline, CDR1 is SGHRS, CDR2 YFSETQ. This CDR3 region has 13 residues. CDR3 in amino acids: CASSLGQGEKLFF. CDR3 coding DNA: TGCGCCAGCAGCTTGGGGCAGGGTGAAAAACTGTTTTTT.

This clonotype has only a few counts. J is TRBJ1-2 and V is TRBV12-3 or TRBV12-4; D gene unclear. The CDR3 spans 13 residues. V lost 3 bases and J lost 8, with 13 bases in between. The CDR3 DNA reads TGTGCCAGCAGTTTTAACGTCGGGTCGGGCTACACCTTC. This gives the protein CASSFNVGSGYTF.

V gene TRBV12-5 combines with J gene TRBJ1-3; TRBD1 aligns across 7 bases. This CDR3 comprises 17 residues. J lost 3 bases, V lost 1 base, and 9 bases had no gene match. The V gene's germline CDR1 is LGHNT and CDR2 FRNRAP. The CDR3 reads CASGLAPGTEDGNTIYF. CDR3 in DNA: TGTGCTAGTGGTTTGGCCCCAGGGACAGAGGATGGAAACACCATATATTTT. The variable domain in full, completed from reference TRBV12-5 and TRBJ1-3, reads DARVTQTPRHKVTEMGQEVTMRCQPILGHNTVFWYRQTMMQGLELLAYFRNRAPLDDSGMPKDRFSAEMPDATLATLKIQPSEPRDSAVYFCASGLAPGTEDGNTIYFGEGSWLTVV.

This clonotype was detected many times. The J gene is TRBJ2-1, the V gene TRBV7-9, with D unresolved. CDR1 and CDR2 from the germline V gene are SEHNR and FQNEAQ (reference sequence). This CDR3 has 15 amino acids. Trimming stripped 2 bases from V and 1 base from J, with 9 bases between. DNA of the CDR3: TGTGCCAGCAGCTTACTAACCAGGTCCTACAATGAGCAGTTCTTC. Translation gives CASSLLTRSYNEQFF.

This clonotype was seen repeatedly, ten times or more. The genes are TRBV7-2 and TRBJ2-4; D uncertain. The V and J ends lost 5 bases and 7 bases respectively, with 18 bases between them. The CDR3 runs to 15 residues. CDR1 is SGHTA and CDR2 is FQGNSA in the germline V gene. In DNA, the CDR3 is TGTGCCAGCAGCCTGCACCCTCTTGATCGTAACATTCAGTACTTC. It codes for CASSLHPLDRNIQYF.

This clonotype was detected ten times or more. This chain uses TRBV15 with TRBJ2-2; D possibly uses TRBD1 or TRBD2 (5 bases each). There are 17 residues in the CDR3. Germline assignment: CDR1 LNHNV and CDR2 YYDKDF (reference sequence). Trimming stripped 0 bases from V and 0 bases from J, with 11 bases between. The CDR3 DNA sequence: TGTGCCACCAGCAGAGATCGGGGCCTCGCGAACACCGGGGAGCTGTTTTTT. Residues: CATSRDRGLANTGELFF.

This clonotype was picked up many times. This rearrangement joins TRBV3-1 to TRBJ2-7; 12 bases are shared with TRBD2. The CDR3 covers 18 residues. V shed 3 bases, J shed 4 bases, and the junction held 13 bases outside the gene matches. Germline loops: CDR1 LGHDT, CDR2 YNNKEL (reference sequence). CDR3 residues: CASSHLLTSGSRGYEQYF. Here the CDR3 DNA reads TGTGCCAGCAGCCATCTGCTGACTAGCGGGAGTCGGGGGTACGAGCAGTACTTC.

Note on this clonotype: A much larger clone sits a single nucleotide away, making a read error possible. This chain joins TRBV28 and TRBJ1-1; possibly TRBD1 for D (5 bases). Germline CDR1 reads MDHEN; CDR2 reads SYDVKM. This CDR3 has 14 amino acids. The ends were cut back, 3 bases at V and 2 bases at J, with 10 bases in the middle. The CDR3 reads CASSFLGDNTEAFF. The CDR3 nucleotides are TGTGCCAGCAGTTTTTTAGGGGACAACACTGAAGCTTTCTTT.

This clonotype came up many times. The chain couples TRBV10-2 to TRBJ2-2; no firm D call. The CDR3 extends over 12 amino acids. Trimming pared 4 bases from V and 7 bases from J, leaving 7 bases between. Germline CDR1 and CDR2: WSHSY and SAAADI. The CDR3 sequence is CASSVEGGELFF. The CDR3, as DNA: TGCGCCAGCAGTGTGGAAGGCGGGGAGCTGTTTTTT.

This clonotype has at least ten counts. This sequence joins TRBV7-9 and TRBJ2-1; 8 nucleotides match TRBD2. The CDR3 covers 17 residues. After removal of 5 bases from V and 6 bases from J, the junction contained 15 bases not matched to a gene. In germline, CDR1 is SEHNR, CDR2 FQNEAQ (reference sequence). The CDR3 region has the DNA TGTGCCAGCAGCCGATTAAGCGGGAGTGTTCCGCGCAATGAGCAGTTCTTC. This codes for CASSRLSGSVPRNEQFF.

The genes are TRBV6-1 and TRBJ2-5, with 8 positions matching TRBD2. V shed 6 bases and J 2 bases; nucleotides not matched to a gene: 11. CDR3 length: 16 amino acids. Germline V gene sequence: CDR1 MNHNS, CDR2 SASEGT. As DNA, the CDR3 is TGTGCCAGCAGCCCGAGGGCTAGCGGGTTACAAGAGACCCAGTACTTC. Its protein product is CASSPRASGLQETQYF.

This clonotype was detected ten times or more. The chain couples TRBV20-1 to TRBJ2-1, with D maybe TRBD2 (6 bases). V was clipped by 1 base and J by 3 bases, with 10 bases between them. CDR1 is DFQATT, CDR2 SNEGSKA, per germline (reference sequence). The CDR3 contains 14 residues. CDR3 protein: CSARVRESYNEQFF. The CDR3 DNA sequence: TGCAGTGCTAGAGTTCGGGAGAGCTACAATGAGCAGTTCTTC.

This clonotype was counted ten times or more. The chain employs TRBV27 and TRBJ2-1, with a tentative D call TRBD2 (7 bases). V was clipped by 2 bases and J by 7 bases, with 24 bases between them. The CDR3 totals 18 residues. CDR1 and CDR2 from the germline V gene are MNHEY and SMNVEV (reference sequence). The CDR3 region has the DNA TGTGCCAGCAGTTTAAGGGGGGCTCGGCGGGAGTTGAGGAATGAGCAGTTCTTC. It is translated as CASSLRGARRELRNEQFF.

A word on this clonotype: A clone one base away is much larger, so this may be a read error. V is TRBV10-1 and J is TRBJ2-2; tentatively, D is TRBD2 (6 bases). Germline loops: CDR1 WNHNN, CDR2 SYGVQD (reference sequence). The V gene lost 0 bases and the J gene lost 3 bases, with 11 bases spanning the gap. CDR3 length: 16 residues. The CDR3 protein is CASSESFSGDTGELFF. The CDR3 nucleotides read TGCGCCAGCAGTGAGTCGTTTAGCGGTGACACCGGGGAGCTGTTTTTT.

V gene TRBV10-1 combines with J gene TRBJ2-1; TRBD1 or TRBD2 may be the D gene (5 bases each). CDR3 size: 15 residues. Germline V gene data show CDR1 as WNHNN and CDR2 as SYGVQD (reference sequence). Trimming took off 6 bases at V and 5 bases at J, with 17 bases between the two ends. The CDR3 DNA reads as TGCGCCAGCAGCTCGGGGACGGGCCATAACAATGAGCAGTTCTTC. Translated: CASSSGTGHNNEQFF.

This chain links TRBV29-1 with TRBJ1-2; 9 nucleotides align to TRBD1. V lost 5 bases and J lost 6; bases outside the gene matches: 7. The CDR3 spans 13 residues. The germline CDR1 and CDR2 sequences are SQVTM and ANQGSEA. The CDR3 DNA reads TGCAGCGTTCAGGGACAGGGAAGGGATGGCTACACCTTC. Amino acid sequence: CSVQGQGRDGYTF.